What follows are 16 T cell receptor beta chains derived from one specimen sequenced in a study of STAT5B mutations in CD4+ large granular lymphocyte leukemia. Some clones are missing from TCRdb's copy, which holds only in-frame ones; the method was immunoSEQ multiplex PCR. The sample has fewer than 25,000 clones, about four fifths seen once. Sequencing used CD4+ T cells from blood buffy coats. These receptors were obtained from a human donor in good health.

The chain recombines TRBV7-2 with TRBJ1-5; D is unresolved. The CDR3 has 14 residues. Germline-derived CDR1 and CDR2 are SGHTA and FQGNSA. Trimming pared 5 bases from V and 1 base from J, leaving 9 bases between. The chain's CDR3 is CASSPSRSNQPQHF. CDR3 sequence (DNA): TGTGCCAGCAGCCCCTCGAGGAGCAATCAGCCCCAGCATTTT.

The chain recombines TRBV29-1 with TRBJ2-1, with 8 positions matching TRBD2. V shed 7 bases, J shed 3 bases, and the junction held 11 bases outside the gene matches. The V gene's germline CDR1 is SQVTM and CDR2 ANQGSEA. The CDR3 is made up of 15 amino acids. This CDR3 reads CSAHGGALGYNEQFF. DNA for the CDR3: TGCAGCGCTCACGGGGGGGCTTTAGGCTACAATGAGCAGTTCTTC.

This chain joins TRBV6-6 and TRBJ1-6, with no clear D. V lost 2 bases to trimming and J lost 0 bases, with 8 bases between them. CDR1 is MNHNY and CDR2 is SVGAGI in the germline V gene (reference sequence). CDR3 length equals 16 residues. The CDR3 coding sequence is TGTGCCAGCAGTTACGAGGCCAGCTCCTATAATTCACCCCTCCACTTT. Encoded protein: CASSYEASSYNSPLHF.

The V call is TRBV20-1, the J call TRBJ2-5; a weak D match, TRBD1 (5 bases). The length of the CDR3 is 11 residues. Germline V gene sequence: CDR1 DFQATT, CDR2 SNEGSKA (reference sequence). V dropped 3 bases and J dropped 4 bases, with 6 bases sitting between them. The CDR3 spells CSARGRETQYF. Here the CDR3 DNA reads TGCAGTGCTAGGGGGCGAGAGACCCAGTACTTC.

The genes are TRBV30 and TRBJ2-5; D gene uncertain. This CDR3 region has 11 residues. Germline CDR1 is GTSNPN and CDR2 is SVGIG (reference sequence). V dropped 2 bases and J dropped 5 bases, with 6 bases sitting between them. The CDR3 bases are TGTGCCTGGAGTAACAAGGAGACCCAGTACTTC. It translates to CAWSNKETQYF.

This chain connects TRBV7-2 to TRBJ1-1; 7 nucleotides align to TRBD1. V dropped 4 bases and J dropped 5; count of bases not matched to a gene: 7. The CDR3 runs 14 residues. Per the germline V gene, CDR1 is SGHTA and CDR2 is FQGNSA. The CDR3 region is CASSYRGGETEAFF. The CDR3 DNA reads TGTGCCAGCAGCTACAGGGGAGGTGAAACTGAAGCTTTCTTT.

The chain has TRBV14 and TRBJ1-1; no clear D gene. Germline V gives CDR1 SGHDN, CDR2 FVKESK. The CDR3 length is 15 residues. The V end lost 2 bases, the J end lost 0 bases, and 10 bases lay between the germline ends. For the CDR3, the DNA is TGTGCCAGCAGCCAACTGGTCAGCATGAACACTGAAGCTTTCTTT. This codes for CASSQLVSMNTEAFF.

The rearrangement uses TRBV7-2 and TRBJ2-5, with 8 bases fitting TRBD2. Germline lookup yields CDR1 SGHTA and CDR2 FQGNSA. J was trimmed by 2 bases and V by 2 bases; bases with no gene match: 16. CDR3 length: 19 amino acids. The CDR3 DNA sequence: TGTGCCAGCAGCTTAAGCCCTCGGGGGGGCGGTCCCACTCAAGAGACCCAGTACTTC. Its translation: CASSLSPRGGGPTQETQYF. The full variable domain, its missing parts supplied by reference TRBV7-2 and TRBJ2-5, is GAGVSQSPSNKVTEKGKDVELRCDPISGHTALYWYRQSLGQGLEFLIYFQGNSAPDKSGLPSDRFSAERTGGSVSTLTIQRTQQEDSAVYLCASSLSPRGGGPTQETQYFGPGTRLLVL.

The rearrangement joins TRBV5-1 to TRBJ1-3, with D hard to call. The CDR3 totals 13 residues. V was pared by 2 bases and J by 0 bases, with 3 bases between. Germline lookup yields CDR1 SGHRS and CDR2 YFSETQ. As DNA, the CDR3 is TGCGCCAGCAGCTTCGGCTCTGGAAACACCATATATTTT. Amino acid sequence: CASSFGSGNTIYF.

The V gene is TRBV18, the J gene TRBJ2-1; 9 positions match TRBD1. The CDR3 loop spans 13 amino acids. V shed 6 bases and J 7 bases; nucleotides not matched to a gene: 4. From germline, CDR1 is KGHSH and CDR2 LQKENI. The CDR3 sequence: CASSRDRDNEQFF. The CDR3 DNA follows: TGTGCCAGCTCCCGGGACAGGGATAATGAGCAGTTCTTC.

J is TRBJ1-6 and V is TRBV5-4, with a tentative D call TRBD1 (5 bases). CDR3 length equals 12 residues. Germline lookup yields CDR1 SGHNT and CDR2 YYREEE (reference sequence). Trimming cost V 5 bases and J 5 bases, with 5 bases left between them. In DNA form, the CDR3 reads TGTGCCAGCAGGACAGATAATTCACCCCTCCACTTT. This codes for CASRTDNSPLHF.

This clone came up a few times. The chain couples TRBV14 to TRBJ1-1; D remains unclear. In germline, CDR1 is SGHDN, CDR2 FVKESK. This CDR3 is 13 amino acids long. Trimming left V 6 bases short and J 1 base short, with 9 bases between. CDR3 region: CASRFMQNTEAFF. In nucleotides, the CDR3 is TGTGCCAGCAGATTTATGCAGAACACTGAAGCTTTCTTT. The whole variable domain, filled in from reference TRBV14 and TRBJ1-1, reads EAGVTQFPSHSVIEKGQTVTLRCDPISGHDNLYWYRRVMGKEIKFLLHFVKESKQDESGMPNNRFLAERTGGTYSTLKVQPAELEDSGVYFCASRFMQNTEAFFGQGTRLTVV.

This sequence joins TRBV30 and TRBJ1-3; 7 nucleotides line up with TRBD1. J was trimmed by 8 bases and V by 3 bases; bases with no gene match: 7. Germline CDR1 GTSNPN, CDR2 SVGIG (reference sequence). The CDR3 contains 13 residues. This CDR3 is CAWRVLTGHTIYF. In DNA form, the CDR3 reads TGTGCCTGGAGAGTCTTGACAGGGCACACCATATATTTT.

V gene TRBV2 combines with J gene TRBJ1-2; D perhaps matches TRBD1 (5 bases). This CDR3 is built from 13 residues. Germline assignment: CDR1 SNHLY and CDR2 FYNNEI. Trimming left V 5 bases short and J 2 bases short, with 9 bases between. CDR3 residues: CASSSDKNYGYTF. The DNA for the CDR3 is TGTGCCAGCAGTTCGGACAAAAACTATGGCTACACCTTC.

The genes are TRBV27 and TRBJ2-7; tentative D call: TRBD2 (7 bases). Germline-derived CDR1 and CDR2 are MNHEY and SMNVEV (reference sequence). The CDR3 is 15 residues long. Trimming removed 8 bases from V and 6 bases from J, with 23 bases in between. The CDR3 region has the DNA TGTGCCAGCCGAGGGGGGGGCGGAGTTGGGGCCGAGCAGTACTTC. This gives the protein CASRGGGGVGAEQYF.

This chain uses TRBV11-2 with TRBJ2-5; D may be TRBD1 or TRBD2 (5 bases each). V was pared by 8 bases and J by 5 bases, with 15 bases between. Germline V lookup: CDR1 SGHAT, CDR2 FQNNGV. The CDR3 is 13 amino acids. In DNA form, the CDR3 reads TGTGCCAGCGATAAGGGGAGCCGGGAGACCCAGTACTTC. Its protein is CASDKGSRETQYF.